This T cell receptor (beta chain) was profiled in a study of shared clonotypes between healthy human individuals. Findings and limits, study-wide: The study generally estimated greater richness for naive than memory subsets. Generation probabilities were higher for clonotypes shared across all four sorted-subset donors than for unshared ones. In this cohort, only blood was sampled, and tissue repertoires likely differ.

Produced via immunoSEQ multiplex PCR; TCRdb's table is partial and in-frame only. The repertoire holds millions of clones, with around 96% as singletons. Note on this clone: The target antigen is unknown.

Only CD45RO-negative cells positively selected for CCR7 counted as naive CD8 cells, so terminally differentiated effector memory CD45RA+ cells were excluded. The specimen was naive CD8+ T cells sorted from blood. The TCR was taken from a man between 18 and 29 years old in good health.

The CDR3 coding sequence is TGTGCCAGTAGTCCTCAGTTCATTGATACGCAGTATTTT. As protein: CASSPQFIDTQYF. The chain carries TRBV19 and TRBJ2-3; D unresolved. The CDR3 covers 13 residues. The ends were cut back, 5 bases at V and 6 bases at J, with 12 bases in the middle. Looked up from germline, CDR1 is LNHDA and CDR2 is SQIVND (reference sequence).